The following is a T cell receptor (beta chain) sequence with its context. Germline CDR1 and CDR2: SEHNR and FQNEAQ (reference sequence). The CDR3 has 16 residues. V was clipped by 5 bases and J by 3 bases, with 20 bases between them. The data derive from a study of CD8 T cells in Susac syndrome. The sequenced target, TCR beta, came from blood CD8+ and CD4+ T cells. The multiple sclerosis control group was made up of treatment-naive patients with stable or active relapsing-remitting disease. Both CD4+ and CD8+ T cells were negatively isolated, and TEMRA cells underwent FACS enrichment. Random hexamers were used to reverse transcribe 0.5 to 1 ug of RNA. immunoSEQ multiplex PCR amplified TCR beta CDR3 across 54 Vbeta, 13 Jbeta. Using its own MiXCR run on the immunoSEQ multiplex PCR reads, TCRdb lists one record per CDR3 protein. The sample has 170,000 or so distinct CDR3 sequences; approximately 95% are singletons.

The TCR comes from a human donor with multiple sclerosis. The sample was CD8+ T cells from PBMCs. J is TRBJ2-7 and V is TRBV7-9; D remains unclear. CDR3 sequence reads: CASSIWLQETNYEQYF. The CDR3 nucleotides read TGTGCCAGCAGCATCTGGCTTCAGGAGACGAACTACGAGCAGTACTTC. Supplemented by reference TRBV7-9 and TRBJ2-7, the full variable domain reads DTGVSQNPRHKITKRGQNVTFRCDPISEHNRLYWYRQTLGQGPEFLTYFQNEAQLEKSRLLSDRFSAERPKGSFSTLEIQRTEQGDSAMYLCASSIWLQETNYEQYFGPGTRLTVT.